Described below is a single TCR beta chain sequence and its context. This clonotype was counted ten times or more. Its antigen target is currently unknown. No base quality information exists; no much larger clone differs at one position. The library was generated by PCR. Sequencing took place on an Illumina HiSeq 2500. Molecular barcoding was employed in the preparation of TCR libraries, with unique molecular identifiers being used to normalize TCRbeta repertoire quantification. In TCRdb, the public reads were trimmed at Q25 with fastp and aligned with MiXCR, with productive beta chains retained. Rows with a matching CDR3 protein are joined into one entry that keeps the most common DNA and genes. The sample table holds some 150,000 distinct CDR3 sequences, of which 8.5% to 10% were seen once. The ten largest clones take up around 18% of the sample. This record belongs to a study of T-cell reconstitution after alpha-beta-depleted transplantation in children (dated by TCRdb to the mid-2010s). Some background on the complete study: Using TCR repertoire profiling, the study quantitatively followed how T-cell immune reconstitution unfolded in children after TCRalphabeta/CD19-depleted allogeneic hematopoietic cell transplantation.

Reading the label with the study, this specimen's treatment or condition is: allogeneic hematopoietic cell transplantation with graft depleted of TCRalphabeta T cells and CD19 B cells. TCRalphabeta/CD19-depleted allogeneic hematopoietic cell grafts were given to the transplant recipients, all of whom were children. The study at large found these results: In some patients, the high TCRbeta diversity seen at day 60 was put down to recipient T cells and intrathymic progenitors that had survived conditioning. Over the following months the frequencies of hyperexpanded clones went down, and after one year T-cell counts and TCRbeta diversity were mostly credited to newly produced T cells. The apparently early alphabetaT-cell count recovery about two months after transplant was reportedly dependent on only several hundred rapidly expanded clones derived from non-depleted graft cells.

The CDR3 runs 14 amino acids, cysteine and phenylalanine included. Just CDR3 DNA is preserved here, 42 bases in frame from base 1. In the germline V gene, CDR1 corresponds to ENHRY and CDR2 to SYGVKD. V is cut back by 0 bases and J by 4 bases, with 3 bases in the junction unmatched. This TCR was sampled from a female patient between 2 and 10 years old who had a stem cell transplant for congenital amegakaryocytic thrombocytopenia, so the T cells may come from the graft donor. The source material was PBMCs, mostly from graft donor cells, sampled 180 days after TCRalphabeta/CD19-depleted stem cell transplant. The rearrangement combines TRBV10-3 with TRBJ2-7; 7 bases in the junction line up with TRBD1. At the DNA level, the sequence is TGTGCCATCAGTGAGTCAGGGGGCACGTACGAGCAGTACTTC. This is translated as CAISESGGTYEQYF.